This paragraph covers one TCR beta chain sequence. Looked up from germline, CDR1 is DFQATT and CDR2 is SNEGSKA (reference sequence). The V end lost 3 bases, the J end lost 1 base, and 15 bases lay between the germline ends. There are 15 residues in the CDR3. An input of about 0.5 to 1 ug of RNA was subjected to reverse transcription using random hexamers. TCRdb used MiXCR to reprocess the immunoSEQ multiplex PCR reads, holding one entry per CDR3 protein. The repertoire has some 110,000 distinct CDR3 sequences, 90% to 95% of them found once; the top ten carry 0.085% to 0.09%. This record belongs to a study of CD8 T cells in Susac syndrome.

The chain joins TRBV20-1 to TRBJ2-5; D is possibly TRBD2 (5 bases). The sequenced sample consisted of CD4+ T cells from PBMCs. This sequence was found in a human donor in good health. CDR3 DNA: TGCAGTGCTAGTGGTATCAGCGGAGCCCAAGAGACCCAGTACTTC. Residues: CSASGISGAQETQYF.